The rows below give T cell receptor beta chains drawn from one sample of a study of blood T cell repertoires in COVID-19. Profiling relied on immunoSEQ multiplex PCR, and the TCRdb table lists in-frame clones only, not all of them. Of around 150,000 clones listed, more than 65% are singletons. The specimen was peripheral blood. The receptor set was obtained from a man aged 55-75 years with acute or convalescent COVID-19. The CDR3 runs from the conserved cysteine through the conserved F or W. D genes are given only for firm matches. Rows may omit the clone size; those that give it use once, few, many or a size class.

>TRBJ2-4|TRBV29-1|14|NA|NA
CSVVEPTTKNIQYF
TGCAGCGTTGTGGAGCCTACTACCAAAAACATTCAGTACTTC
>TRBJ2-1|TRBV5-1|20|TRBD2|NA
CASSLVLLAGGPSSYNEQFF
TGCGCCAGCAGCTTGGTGTTACTAGCGGGAGGGCCCAGTTCCTACAATGAGCAGTTCTTC
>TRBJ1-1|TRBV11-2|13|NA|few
CASSQQGYTEAFF
TGTGCCAGCAGCCAACAGGGTTACACTGAAGCTTTCTTT
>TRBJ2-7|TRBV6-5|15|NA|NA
CASSYPSGGWYEQYF
TGTGCCAGCAGTTACCCTAGTGGGGGGTGGTACGAGCAGTACTTC
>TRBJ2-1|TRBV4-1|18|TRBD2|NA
CASSQEGNSGLGYNEQFF
TGCGCCAGCAGCCAAGAGGGAAATAGCGGGCTTGGCTACAATGAGCAGTTCTTC
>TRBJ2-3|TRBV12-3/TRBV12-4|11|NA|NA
CASRRVDTQYF
TGTGCCAGCAGGCGCGTGGATACGCAGTATTTT
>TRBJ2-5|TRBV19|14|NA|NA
CASSFHGMRETQYF
TGTGCCAGTAGTTTTCACGGGATGCGAGAGACCCAGTACTTC
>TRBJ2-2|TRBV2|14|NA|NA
CASSEAQYTGELFF
TGTGCCAGCAGTGAAGCGCAGTATACCGGGGAGCTGTTTTTT
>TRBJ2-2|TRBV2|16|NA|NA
CASSEASSSGGGELFF
TGTGCCAGCAGTGAAGCGTCCTCTTCTGGAGGCGGGGAGCTGTTTTTT
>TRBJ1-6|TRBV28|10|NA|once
CASGEVPLHF
TGTGCCAGCGGGGAGGTTCCCCTCCACTTT
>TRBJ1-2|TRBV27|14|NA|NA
CASRREGVGYGYTF
TGTGCCAGCAGGCGAGAGGGGGTCGGCTATGGCTACACCTTC
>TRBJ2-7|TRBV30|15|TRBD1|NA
CACSLFGTGFYEQYF
TGTGCCTGCTCCCTCTTCGGGACAGGGTTCTACGAGCAGTACTTC
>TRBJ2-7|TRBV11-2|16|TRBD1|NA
CASSTDRGLPPDEQYF
TGTGCCAGCAGCACGGACAGGGGGCTTCCTCCTGACGAGCAGTACTTC
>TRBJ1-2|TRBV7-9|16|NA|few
CASSLSEVQGNYGYTF
TGTGCCAGCAGCCTTAGCGAGGTACAGGGAAACTATGGCTACACCTTC
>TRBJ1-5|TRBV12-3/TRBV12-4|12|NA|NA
CASSRTDQPQHF
TGTGCCAGCAGCCGGACAGATCAGCCCCAGCATTTT
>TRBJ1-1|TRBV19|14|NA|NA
CASSIGRGNTEAFF
TGTGCCAGTAGTATTGGCAGGGGGAACACTGAAGCTTTCTTT
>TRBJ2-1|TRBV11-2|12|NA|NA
CASSLAGDEQFF
TGTGCCAGCAGCTTAGCGGGAGATGAGCAGTTCTTC